The clone carrying this T cell receptor beta chain was seen many times. Its target is unknown. CDR1 is SGHTA, CDR2 FQGTGA, per germline. With V trimmed by 4 bases and J by 6 bases, 6 bases remained unmatched. The CDR3 has 13 residues. The record originates from a study of blood T cells in healthy people across ages. A second about 7 to 12 cycle PCR used barcoded and J-beta primers. From the 5' RACE reads, TCRdb called clonotypes with MiXCR, one entry per CDR3 protein. The data hold 600,000 or so distinct CDR3 sequences, with about 30% observed a single time. Overall study results and limits: Unsorted PBMC input precluded a conclusive naive versus antigen-experienced comparison. Diversity of TCR beta correlated strongly with naive T cell percentage.

This clonotype was sampled from a woman aged 80 or older in good health. Sequencing input: blood. The J gene is TRBJ2-7, the V gene TRBV7-3, with 7 bases matching TRBD1. The CDR3 DNA reads TGTGCCAGCAGCTCTCGACAGGGTTTCGAGCAGTACTTC. Translating it yields CASSSRQGFEQYF.